The 28 T cell receptor beta chains below all came from one sample that was sequenced in a study of blood T cell repertoires in COVID-19. Measured with immunoSEQ multiplex PCR; TCRdb has only the in-frame clones, and not every one. In the table there are about 44,000 clones, around 90% of which are singletons. The source material was peripheral blood. These receptors originate from a woman at least 80 years old in a cohort sampled during active or convalescent COVID-19.

As to this clone: The sample holds other DNA sequences that translate to the same CDR3. The chain uses TRBV11-3 and TRBJ2-3; D is ambiguous. This CDR3 comprises 13 residues. CDR1 is SGHNT, CDR2 YENEEA, per germline. Trimming stripped 5 bases from V and 1 base from J, with 7 bases between. CDR3 nucleotides: TGTGCCAGCAGCCATCGGGGCACAGATACGCAGTATTTT. Its protein product is CASSHRGTDTQYF.

The rearrangement links TRBV18 to TRBJ1-3; the D is unclear. Germline-derived CDR1 and CDR2 are KGHSH and LQKENI. The CDR3 has 16 amino acids. Trimming cost V 3 bases and J 0 bases, with 12 bases left between them. The CDR3 is CASSPPGTVSGNTIYF. CDR3 coding DNA: TGTGCCAGCTCACCTCCCGGCACAGTCTCTGGAAACACCATATATTTT.

This clone was counted only a few times. Other DNA sequences from this sample encode an identical CDR3 as well. DNA of the CDR3: TGCAGTGCTAGTAGGCGGGAGGGATCCACAGATACGCAGTATTTT. It is translated as CSASRREGSTDTQYF. The chain joins TRBV20-1 to TRBJ2-3; 9 nucleotides agree with TRBD2. CDR1 and CDR2 (germline): DFQATT, SNEGSKA (reference sequence). This CDR3 comprises 15 residues. V lost 3 bases, J lost 2 bases, and 6 bases stayed unmatched.

This chain joins TRBV19 and TRBJ1-2, with D perhaps TRBD1 (5 bases). Germline V CDR1 and CDR2: LNHDA, SQIVND (reference sequence). The V end was cut by 5 bases, the J end by 2 bases, with 15 bases between. There are 15 residues in the CDR3. CDR3 sequence reads: CASSELQGRNYGYTF. CDR3 coding DNA: TGTGCCAGTAGTGAGTTGCAGGGTCGAAACTATGGCTACACCTTC.

The chain recombines TRBV5-1 with TRBJ1-1, with TRBD1 matching 9 bases. Trimming at V came to 4 bases and at J to 5 bases, leaving 3 bases not matched to a gene. Germline CDR1 reads SGHRS; CDR2 reads YFSETQ. The CDR3 totals 13 residues. CDR3 amino acids: CASSLTGGTEAFF. DNA for the CDR3: TGCGCCAGCAGCCTGACAGGGGGAACTGAAGCTTTCTTT.

The gene calls are TRBV7-8 and TRBJ2-7; 11 bases map to TRBD1. CDR1 SGHVS and CDR2 FQNEAQ come from the germline V gene. The CDR3 covers 14 residues. V lost 3 bases, J lost 6 bases, and 4 bases stayed unmatched. The CDR3 is CASSFGQGAGEQYF. DNA for the CDR3: TGTGCCAGCAGCTTTGGACAGGGGGCAGGCGAGCAGTACTTC. The variable domain in full, with the rest retrieved from reference TRBV7-8 and TRBJ2-7, is GAGVSQSPRYKVAKRGQDVALRCDPISGHVSLFWYQQALGQGPEFLTYFQNEAQLDKSGLPSDRFFAERPEGSVSTLKIQRTQQEDSAVYLCASSFGQGAGEQYFGPGTRLTVT.

The V and J genes are TRBV6-5 and TRBJ1-1; tentatively, D is TRBD1 (6 bases). The CDR3 loop spans 12 amino acids. Germline loops: CDR1 MNHEY, CDR2 SVGAGI. V was clipped by 2 bases and J by 10 bases, with 11 bases between them. CDR3 sequence (DNA): TGTGCCAGCAGTTACCCGTCAGGGGTAGCTTTCTTT. It codes for CASSYPSGVAFF.

The chain uses TRBV2 and TRBJ2-3; 9 bases agree with TRBD2. The V gene's germline CDR1 is SNHLY and CDR2 FYNNEI. CDR3 length: 15 residues. V was clipped by 4 bases and J by 2 bases; unmatched bases: 4. This chain's CDR3 is CASSALAGITDTQYF. CDR3 sequence (DNA): TGTGCCAGCAGTGCTCTAGCGGGGATCACAGATACGCAGTATTTT.

The chain combines TRBV7-2 with TRBJ2-3; 9 bases are a match to TRBD2. Per the germline V gene, CDR1 is SGHTA and CDR2 is FQGNSA. V lost 4 bases, J lost 9 bases, and 11 bases stayed unmatched. There are 15 residues in the CDR3. The CDR3 nucleotides are TGTGCCAGCAGCTATCTCAGCGGGAGGTCGGACACGCAGTATTTT. Amino acids: CASSYLSGRSDTQYF.

The chain carries TRBV10-3 and TRBJ1-3; possible D gene TRBD1, 6 bases. Germline assignment: CDR1 ENHRY and CDR2 SYGVKD. Trimming cost V 10 bases and J 2 bases, with 18 bases left between them. This CDR3 has 15 residues. DNA of the CDR3: TGTGCCAGCGAACCGGGACAAAGTGCTGGAAACACCATATATTTT. This codes for CASEPGQSAGNTIYF.

The gene calls are TRBV29-1 and TRBJ2-7, with D possibly being TRBD1 (6 bases). Trimming shortened V by 4 bases and J by 1 base, and 11 bases separated the two germline ends. The CDR3 runs 13 residues. Germline V gives CDR1 SQVTM, CDR2 ANQGSEA. CDR3 nucleotides: TGCAGCGTTGCAGGGGCGAATTCCTACGAGCAGTACTTC. This encodes CSVAGANSYEQYF.

The V call is TRBV10-2, the J call TRBJ2-1, with TRBD1 matching over 8 bases. Germline V CDR1 and CDR2: WSHSY, SAAADI. The CDR3 runs 16 residues. The V and J ends lost 5 bases and 1 base, in that order; junction bases with no gene match: 7. The CDR3 bases are TGCGCCAGCAGTTTCCGGACAGGGAAGTCCTACAATGAGCAGTTCTTC. It is translated as CASSFRTGKSYNEQFF.

This chain connects TRBV6-8 to TRBJ1-2; the D gene is possibly TRBD1 (6 bases). The CDR3 covers 14 residues. Germline values: CDR1 MNHGY, CDR2 SAAAGT. Trimming took off 0 bases at V and 2 bases at J, with 7 bases between the two ends. This chain's CDR3 is CASSYSDSNYGYTF. DNA of the CDR3: TGTGCCAGCAGTTACTCGGACAGCAACTATGGCTACACCTTC.

V gene TRBV18 combines with J gene TRBJ1-1; 10 bases fit TRBD1. J was trimmed by 3 bases and V by 3 bases; bases with no gene match: 7. The CDR3 has 16 amino acids. CDR1 is KGHSH and CDR2 is LQKENI in the germline V gene. In nucleotides, the CDR3 is TGTGCCAGCTCACCTAACGACAGGGGGCGTGACACTGAAGCTTTCTTT. Amino acids: CASSPNDRGRDTEAFF.

This rearrangement joins TRBV7-9 to TRBJ2-3; tentatively, D is TRBD1 (5 bases). V was cut by 1 base and J by 2 bases, with 10 bases left in between. The V gene's germline CDR1 is SEHNR and CDR2 FQNEAQ (reference sequence). The CDR3 loop spans 15 amino acids. Here the CDR3 DNA reads TGTGCCAGCAGCTTAGATCAAGGGGACACAGATACGCAGTATTTT. This translates into CASSLDQGDTDTQYF. Supplemented by reference TRBV7-9 and TRBJ2-3, the full variable domain reads DTGVSQNPRHKITKRGQNVTFRCDPISEHNRLYWYRQTLGQGPEFLTYFQNEAQLEKSRLLSDRFSAERPKGSFSTLEIQRTEQGDSAMYLCASSLDQGDTDTQYFGPGTRLTVL.

The chain has TRBV11-3 and TRBJ2-7; unclear D gene. The CDR3 extends over 12 amino acids. V was shortened by 1 base and J by 1 base, with 2 bases between the two germline ends. Germline assignment: CDR1 SGHNT and CDR2 YENEEA. The CDR3 region has the DNA TGTGCCAGCAGCTTAGCGTCCTACGAGCAGTACTTC. Translated, it gives CASSLASYEQYF.

The chain is built from TRBV5-6 and TRBJ1-6; D unclear. Germline CDR1 is SGHDT and CDR2 is YYEEEE. Trimming removed 0 bases from V and 7 bases from J, with 11 bases in between. The CDR3 is 15 residues long. The CDR3 loop is CASSLGQVGNSPLHF. CDR3 bases: TGTGCCAGCAGCTTGGGTCAGGTTGGGAATTCACCCCTCCACTTT.

The chain combines TRBV7-2 with TRBJ2-7, with a tentative D call TRBD2 (5 bases). Germline V gives CDR1 SGHTA, CDR2 FQGNSA. The CDR3 is made up of 12 amino acids. The V end lost 7 bases, the J end lost 7 bases, and 14 bases lay between the germline ends. Here the CDR3 DNA reads TGTGCCAGCAAGCTTACACGGGGAGAGCAGTACTTC. Its translation is CASKLTRGEQYF.

CDR3 residues: CAISESIGGNTYEQYF. CDR3 coding DNA: TGTGCCATCAGTGAGTCGATCGGCGGGAATACCTACGAGCAGTACTTC. The chain joins TRBV10-3 to TRBJ2-7, with D possibly TRBD2 on 6 matching bases. The germline V gene encodes CDR1 ENHRY and CDR2 SYGVKD. The V gene lost 0 bases and the J gene lost 2 bases, with 14 bases spanning the gap. This CDR3 is 16 amino acids long.

V gene TRBV30 combines with J gene TRBJ2-7, with D tentatively TRBD2 (6 bases). The V gene lost 0 bases and the J gene lost 4 bases, with 7 bases spanning the gap. This CDR3 has 12 amino acids. Germline lookup yields CDR1 GTSNPN and CDR2 SVGIG (reference sequence). In DNA form, the CDR3 reads TGTGCCTGGAGTGTTGGGGGGTACGAGCAGTACTTC. The encoded protein is CAWSVGGYEQYF.

The V call is TRBV9, the J call TRBJ2-3, with 8 bases fitting TRBD2. Trimming cost V 4 bases and J 2 bases; bases outside gene matches: 6. The CDR3 runs to 15 residues. Looked up from germline, CDR1 is SGDLS and CDR2 is YYNGEE. CDR3 sequence: CASSLQRGYTDTQYF. In DNA form, the CDR3 reads TGTGCCAGCAGCCTACAGCGGGGGTACACAGATACGCAGTATTTT.

This clone was observed a handful of times. The rearrangement links TRBV15 to TRBJ2-3, with TRBD2 matching over 8 bases. The CDR3 has 15 amino acids. V was pared by 7 bases and J by 4 bases, with 10 bases of the junction left unmatched. From germline, CDR1 is LNHNV and CDR2 YYDKDF (reference sequence). CDR3 nucleotides: TGTGCCACCAAGAAAAGCGGGGGCAGTCCAGATACGCAGTATTTT. Amino acid sequence: CATKKSGGSPDTQYF.

The chain joins TRBV19 to TRBJ1-4, with a tentative D call TRBD1 (6 bases). CDR3 size: 15 residues. Trimming removed 1 base at V and 0 bases at J, with 6 bases between. Per germline, CDR1 LNHDA and CDR2 SQIVND (reference sequence). The CDR3 DNA sequence: TGTGCCAGTAGTATAGGGACAGCAACTAATGAAAAACTGTTTTTT. It yields the protein CASSIGTATNEKLFF.

V and J are TRBV6-2 or TRBV6-3 and TRBJ2-2; TRBD2 is a possible D gene (5 bases). The CDR3 consists of 13 residues. CDR1 MNHEY and CDR2 SVGEGT come from the germline V gene. Trimming shortened V by 5 bases and J by 6 bases, and 10 bases separated the two germline ends. CDR3 nucleotide sequence: TGTGCCAGCAGTCCACGGGATGCCGGGGAGCTGTTTTTT. This encodes CASSPRDAGELFF.

The chain is built from TRBV7-2 and TRBJ1-4; no clear D gene. Germline lookup yields CDR1 SGHTA and CDR2 FQGNSA. The V end was cut by 5 bases, the J end by 0 bases, with 10 bases between. The CDR3 covers 15 residues. CDR3 protein: CASSLHPATNEKLFF. The CDR3 nucleotides are TGTGCCAGCAGCCTCCACCCGGCAACTAATGAAAAACTGTTTTTT.

The chain couples TRBV7-2 to TRBJ2-2; weak D call: TRBD2 (5 bases). The CDR3 length is 15 residues. The germline gives CDR1 SGHTA, CDR2 FQGNSA. V shed 6 bases and J shed 0 bases, with 11 bases lying between them. The CDR3 nucleotides read TGTGCCAGCAGGGAGGACCTCGCGAACACCGGGGAGCTGTTTTTT. This encodes CASREDLANTGELFF.

This clone has just one count. The V call is TRBV3-1 (or the pseudogene TRBV3-2), the J call TRBJ2-2; 10 bases are shared with TRBD2. Germline CDR1 and CDR2: LGHDT and YNNKEL (reference sequence). V trimming: 4 bases; J trimming: 2 bases; junction bases outside the gene matches: 7. The CDR3 runs 17 residues. CDR3 coding DNA: TGTGCCAGCAGCCCGAGGACTAGCGGAAGTAACACCGGGGAGCTGTTTTTT. It encodes CASSPRTSGSNTGELFF.

The V call is TRBV11-2, the J call TRBJ2-7, with 9 bases that match TRBD2. The CDR3 loop spans 14 amino acids. V lost 5 bases to trimming and J lost 4 bases; unmatched junction nucleotides: 6. CDR1 is SGHAT, CDR2 FQNNGV, per germline. CDR3 loop: CASSLAGGPYEQYF. The DNA for the CDR3 is TGTGCCAGCAGCCTGGCGGGAGGGCCATACGAGCAGTACTTC. The full variable domain, rest sourced from reference TRBV11-2 and TRBJ2-7, is EAGVAQSPRYKIIEKRQSVAFWCNPISGHATLYWYQQILGQGPKLLIQFQNNGVVDDSQLPKDRFSAERLKGVDSTLKIQPAKLEDSAVYLCASSLAGGPYEQYFGPGTRLTVT.